The 12 T cell receptor beta chains below were found in one sample sequenced in a study of memory CD4+ T cells and cytomegalovirus serostatus. The sort gate was single viable CD3+CD4+CD8-CD45RO+ cells for memory CD4+ T cells. The assay was immunoSEQ multiplex PCR, and TCRdb's table has in-frame clones only and misses some. This table has tens of thousands of clones, approximately 72% appearing once. Sequenced material: memory CD4+ T cells from blood. The source of these receptors is an adult in good health and CMV-seronegative. Some clones in this sample may be carry-over from other donors' samples.

This sequence joins TRBV6-6 and TRBJ1-1; possible D gene TRBD1, 5 bases. The V gene lost 5 bases and the J gene lost 1 base, with 11 bases spanning the gap. The CDR3 runs to 14 residues. Germline lookup yields CDR1 MNHNY and CDR2 SVGAGI (reference sequence). The CDR3 DNA sequence: TGTGCCAGCAGTGTAGAGGGGTGGAACACTGAAGCTTTCTTT. As protein: CASSVEGWNTEAFF.

This clone has more than one count but fewer than ten. J is TRBJ1-1 and V is TRBV29-1; D is unclear. The germline CDR1 and CDR2 sequences are SQVTM and ANQGSEA. This CDR3 region has 13 residues. V lost 6 bases and J lost 4, with 15 bases in between. The CDR3, as DNA: TGCAGCGTAGGACGGCCCCCCACCACTGAAGCTTTCTTT. Amino acid sequence: CSVGRPPTTEAFF.

The chain recombines TRBV27 with TRBJ2-3, with 12 bases matching TRBD1. Germline values: CDR1 MNHEY, CDR2 SMNVEV (reference sequence). The V segment lost 4 bases and the J segment 5 bases; nucleotides outside the gene matches: 7. CDR3 length: 16 residues. The CDR3 here is CASSSPGTGGRDTQYF. CDR3 DNA sequence: TGTGCCAGCAGTTCCCCCGGGACAGGGGGCAGAGATACGCAGTATTTT.

This CDR3 is CASSLASQPQHF. Here the CDR3 DNA reads TGTGCCAGCAGCTTGGCCAGCCAGCCCCAGCATTTT. The chain recombines TRBV5-6 with TRBJ1-5; D not certain. The V gene's germline CDR1 is SGHDT and CDR2 YYEEEE. Trimming removed 0 bases from V and 7 bases from J, with 5 bases in between. CDR3 length: 12 residues.

The gene calls are TRBV7-9 and TRBJ2-2; D call uncertain. Germline CDR1 is SEHNR and CDR2 is FQNEAQ (reference sequence). CDR3 length: 14 residues. Trimming left V 6 bases short and J 5 bases short, with 13 bases between. The CDR3 DNA follows: TGTGCCAGCAGGCCACCCGGTGAGACCGGGGAGCTGTTTTTT. It is translated as CASRPPGETGELFF.

The chain couples TRBV7-9 to TRBJ1-4, with D uncertain. The germline V gene has CDR1 SEHNR and CDR2 FQNEAQ (reference sequence). V was shortened by 2 bases and J by 6 bases, with 7 bases between the two germline ends. The CDR3 totals 13 residues. Here the CDR3 DNA reads TGTGCCAGCAGCTTATATCCAGATGAAAAACTGTTTTTT. This translates into CASSLYPDEKLFF.

This chain uses TRBV11-3 with TRBJ2-7, with D perhaps TRBD1 (6 bases). The V and J ends lost 2 bases and 3 bases respectively, with 11 bases between them. The germline gives CDR1 SGHNT, CDR2 YENEEA. This CDR3 has 14 residues. For the CDR3, the DNA is TGTGCCAGCAGCTTAACTGGGGGCGACTACGAGCAGTACTTC. Translation gives CASSLTGGDYEQYF.

This clone was detected only a few times. The V gene is TRBV30, the J gene TRBJ1-4; 8 nucleotides line up with TRBD1. From germline, CDR1 is GTSNPN and CDR2 SVGIG (reference sequence). This CDR3 is built from 15 residues. After removal of 4 bases from V and 2 bases from J, the junction contained 6 bases not matched to a gene. In DNA form, the CDR3 reads TGTGCCTGGACAGGGGGCGCGGGGACTAATGAAAAACTGTTTTTT. It translates to CAWTGGAGTNEKLFF.

The chain has TRBV6-5 and TRBJ2-7; TRBD1 matches at 10 bases. CDR3 length: 15 amino acids. With V trimmed by 6 bases and J by 2 bases, 7 bases remained unmatched. Germline V gene lookup returns CDR1 MNHEY and CDR2 SVGAGI. In nucleotides, the CDR3 is TGTGCCAGCAGCCCGGGACAGGGGCTTACCTACGAGCAGTACTTC. Residues: CASSPGQGLTYEQYF.

The J gene is TRBJ2-1, the V gene TRBV13; 8 positions match TRBD2. The CDR3 loop spans 15 amino acids. CDR1 and CDR2 from the germline V gene are PRHDT and FYEKMQ (reference sequence). V was pared by 5 bases and J by 5 bases, with 8 bases of the junction left unmatched. The CDR3 loop is CASSRGGLEDNEQFF. The CDR3 DNA reads as TGTGCCAGCAGCCGGGGGGGCCTCGAGGACAATGAGCAGTTCTTC.

The count of this clone is one. The V gene is TRBV19, the J gene TRBJ2-5; D unresolved. The CDR3 is made up of 13 amino acids. Trimming removed 3 bases at V and 5 bases at J, with 10 bases between. CDR1 is LNHDA and CDR2 is SQIVND in the germline V gene (reference sequence). CDR3 loop: CASSIRPRETQYF. The DNA of the CDR3 is TGTGCCAGTAGTATTAGACCCCGTGAGACCCAGTACTTC. Based on the CDR3 plus reference TRBV19 and TRBJ2-5, the full variable domain is DGGITQSPKYLFRKEGQNVTLSCEQNLNHDAMYWYRQDPGQGLRLIYYSQIVNDFQKGDIAEGYSVSREKKESFPLTVTSAQKNPTAFYLCASSIRPRETQYFGPGTRLLVL.

The chain has TRBV5-1 and TRBJ1-1, with D unclear. V was shortened by 3 bases and J by 0 bases, with 3 bases between the two germline ends. CDR1 and CDR2 (germline): SGHRS, YFSETQ. CDR3 length: 12 residues. CDR3 coding DNA: TGCGCCAGCAGCTCCATGAACACTGAAGCTTTCTTT. As protein: CASSSMNTEAFF.